These T cell receptor beta chains were read from a single sample in a study of radiation and T cells in renal cell carcinoma. TCRdb keeps only in-frame clones here, not all; method: immunoSEQ multiplex PCR. Among around 170,000 clones listed, roughly 90% were seen once. Specimen: blood, collected from a patient whose treatment included radiotherapy and nephrectomy. The receptors were sampled from a woman aged 50 to 60 with renal cell carcinoma. CDR3s include the opening cysteine and the closing phenylalanine or tryptophan. Fields, in order: V gene, D gene, clone size, J gene, CDR3 protein, CDR3 DNA. D genes are given only for firm matches. Size is omitted from some rows. Given values are once, few, many or a class for expanded clones.

>TRBV5-6|TRBD1|NA|TRBJ2-1
CASSDLRTGGGQWANEQFF
TGTGCCAGCAGCGACCTTAGGACAGGGGGCGGCCAGTGGGCCAATGAGCAGTTCTTC
>TRBV6-5|TRBD1|NA|TRBJ2-7
CASSLTGTGAYEQYF
TGTGCCAGCAGTCTCACCGGGACAGGGGCCTACGAGCAGTACTTC
>TRBV6-6|NA|NA|TRBJ1-5
CASSSSDRSNQPQHF
TGTGCCAGCAGTTCCTCGGACAGAAGCAATCAGCCCCAGCATTTT
>TRBV6-1|TRBD1|NA|TRBJ1-6
CASRTGTVDSPLHF
TGTGCCAGCAGAACCGGGACAGTGGATTCACCCCTCCACTTT
>TRBV6-6|NA|NA|TRBJ2-7
CASSYSGGRYEQYF
TGTGCCAGCAGTTATTCCGGGGGCAGGTACGAGCAGTACTTC
>TRBV7-8|NA|NA|TRBJ1-5
CASSLGTDKKPQHF
TGTGCCAGCAGCTTGGGGACGGATAAGAAGCCCCAGCATTTT
>TRBV28|TRBD1|few|TRBJ1-5
CAITTGSDQPQHF
TGTGCCATTACGACAGGGTCTGACCAGCCCCAGCATTTT
>TRBV7-3|NA|NA|TRBJ2-2
CASSASGPNTGELFF
TGTGCCAGCAGCGCGAGCGGGCCGAACACCGGGGAGCTGTTTTTT
>TRBV11-2|NA|once|TRBJ2-1
CASKGGGSYNEQFF
TGTGCCAGCAAGGGGGGAGGCTCTTACAATGAGCAGTTCTTC
>TRBV29-1|TRBD2|NA|TRBJ2-5
CSTRGGAWETQYF
TGCAGCACTCGCGGGGGGGCGTGGGAGACCCAGTACTTC
>TRBV18|TRBD1|NA|TRBJ2-5
CASSGQASQETQYF
TGTGCCAGCAGCGGACAGGCTAGTCAAGAGACCCAGTACTTC
>TRBV30|TRBD2|NA|TRBJ2-5
CAWSEGLAGGETQYF
TGTGCCTGGAGTGAAGGACTAGCGGGGGGAGAGACCCAGTACTTC
>TRBV7-8|TRBD1|NA|TRBJ1-1
CASSPRQGANTEAFF
TGTGCCAGCAGCCCCAGACAGGGGGCGAACACTGAAGCTTTCTTT
>TRBV9|NA|NA|TRBJ2-2
CASSVDEGGISGELFF
TGTGCCAGCAGCGTAGATGAGGGGGGAATTTCCGGGGAGCTGTTTTTT
>TRBV18|NA|NA|TRBJ2-4
CASSPYDSTAKNIQYF
TGTGCCAGCTCACCATACGACAGCACAGCCAAAAACATTCAGTACTTC
>TRBV7-3|TRBD1|once|TRBJ1-1
CASSLDSEGAGTEAFF
TGTGCCAGCAGCTTAGATAGCGAGGGGGCTGGCACTGAAGCTTTCTTT
>TRBV11-1|TRBD1|NA|TRBJ1-6
CASSLFGQGMSSPLHF
TGTGCCAGCAGCTTATTCGGACAGGGAATGAGTTCACCCCTCCACTTT
>TRBV5-1|NA|NA|TRBJ2-6
CASSPARGSGANVLTF
TGCGCCAGCAGCCCGGCCAGGGGATCTGGGGCCAACGTCCTGACTTTC
>TRBV18|NA|NA|TRBJ2-5
CASSPMATATKETQYF
TGTGCCAGCTCACCAATGGCTACAGCTACCAAAGAGACCCAGTACTTC
>TRBV6-4|TRBD1|NA|TRBJ2-7
CASSELIRDRYYEQYF
TGTGCCAGCAGTGAGCTTATACGGGACAGATACTACGAGCAGTACTTC
>TRBV30|TRBD2|NA|TRBJ2-5
CAFLGGGAFGETQYF
TGTGCCTTCCTGGGCGGGGGGGCCTTTGGAGAGACCCAGTACTTC
>TRBV5-1|NA|NA|TRBJ2-1
CASSLITSSDEQFF
TGCGCCAGCAGCTTGATTACTAGCAGCGATGAGCAGTTCTTC
>TRBV14|NA|NA|TRBJ2-7
CASSPPPRGAVYEQYF
TGTGCCAGCAGCCCCCCCCCTCGGGGGGCCGTCTACGAGCAGTACTTC
>TRBV18|NA|NA|TRBJ2-7
CASSQGAVGYEQYF
TGTGCCAGCTCACAAGGGGCAGTAGGCTACGAGCAGTACTTC
>TRBV11-2|TRBD2|NA|TRBJ2-7
CASSDGLAGAGEQYF
TGTGCCAGCAGCGACGGACTAGCGGGGGCCGGGGAGCAGTACTTC
>TRBV7-8|TRBD1|NA|TRBJ1-3
CASSRTDRAGNTIYF
TGTGCCAGCAGCAGAACGGACAGGGCTGGAAACACCATATATTTT
>TRBV19|NA|NA|TRBJ2-1
CATTRGGDFKGQFF
TGTGCCACCACTCGGGGCGGGGACTTTAAGGGGCAGTTCTTC
>TRBV5-4|TRBD1|NA|TRBJ2-7
CASSPDRSSYEQYF
TGTGCCAGCAGCCCGGACAGGTCGTCCTACGAGCAGTACTTC
>TRBV4-2|TRBD2|NA|TRBJ2-4
CASSQEAGTRYYF
TGTGCCAGCAGCCAAGAAGCCGGGACTAGATACTACTTC
>TRBV9|NA|few|TRBJ1-1
CASSVATAHKAFF
TGTGCCAGCAGCGTAGCGACAGCTCATAAAGCTTTCTTT
>TRBV5-1|NA|NA|TRBJ2-3
CASSLELGNTQYF
TGCGCCAGCAGCTTGGAACTCGGTAATACGCAGTATTTT
>TRBV29-1|NA|NA|TRBJ2-3
CSVEDRAGDNTDTQYF
TGCAGCGTTGAAGATCGGGCAGGGGACAACACAGATACGCAGTATTTT
>TRBV29-1|TRBD1|NA|TRBJ2-5
CSVRWTGGETQYF
TGCAGCGTGAGGTGGACAGGGGGAGAGACCCAGTACTTC
>TRBV9|NA|NA|TRBJ2-3
CASSVSPTDTQYF
TGTGCCAGCAGCGTGTCGCCCACAGATACGCAGTATTTT
>TRBV2|NA|NA|TRBJ1-5
CASSVLQGYVQPQHF
TGTGCCAGCAGTGTCCTACAGGGATACGTGCAGCCCCAGCATTTT
>TRBV30|TRBD1|few|TRBJ1-5
CAWSGDRGLLSNQPQHF
TGTGCCTGGAGTGGAGACAGGGGGCTGCTTAGCAATCAGCCCCAGCATTTT
>TRBV11-2|TRBD1|few|TRBJ1-2
CASSSTGDSYGYTF
TGTGCCAGCAGCTCAACCGGGGACAGCTATGGCTACACCTTC
>TRBV7-2|NA|NA|TRBJ1-1
CASTPQGLNTEAFF
TGTGCCAGCACCCCGCAGGGCCTCAACACTGAAGCTTTCTTT
>TRBV5-1|NA|NA|TRBJ1-2
CASSLPGAEGYTF
TGCGCCAGCAGCTTGCCGGGGGCTGAGGGCTACACCTTC
>TRBV30|NA|NA|TRBJ2-7
CAWRPDLGEQYF
TGTGCCTGGCGTCCAGACTTAGGCGAGCAGTACTTC
>TRBV7-8|NA|NA|TRBJ1-5
CASSNLYSNQPQHF
TGTGCCAGCAGCAACCTATATAGCAATCAGCCCCAGCATTTT
>TRBV4-3|NA|once|TRBJ2-2
CASSQTGTGELFF
TGCGCCAGCAGCCAAACTGGCACCGGGGAGCTGTTTTTT
>TRBV21-1|NA|NA|TRBJ2-3
CASSNRRADTQYF
TGTGCCAGCAGCAATCGCAGGGCAGATACGCAGTATTTT
>TRBV5-4|NA|NA|TRBJ2-7
CASSFVGSGQGGDEQYF
TGTGCCAGCAGCTTTGTCGGATCGGGCCAGGGGGGGGACGAGCAGTACTTC
>TRBV11-2|TRBD2|NA|TRBJ2-1
CASSLEAGGPLDEQFF
TGTGCCAGCAGCTTAGAGGCGGGGGGCCCTTTGGATGAGCAGTTCTTC
>TRBV9|NA|NA|TRBJ2-1
CASNWGGQPNYEQFF
TGTGCCAGCAATTGGGGGGGGCAACCGAACTATGAGCAGTTCTTC
>TRBV6-1|NA|few|TRBJ1-1
CASRIEYSNTEAFF
TGTGCCAGCAGAATCGAATACTCGAACACTGAAGCTTTCTTT
>TRBV19|NA|NA|TRBJ1-1
CASSISGREGTEAFF
TGTGCCAGTAGTATCTCCGGCAGGGAAGGCACTGAAGCTTTCTTT
>TRBV5-5|NA|NA|TRBJ1-1
CASSLSPGRMNTEAFF
TGTGCCAGCAGCTTGAGCCCCGGCAGAATGAACACTGAAGCTTTCTTT
>TRBV2|TRBD1|NA|TRBJ2-3
CASSTDRATDTQYF
TGTGCCAGCAGTACGGACAGGGCGACAGATACGCAGTATTTT
>TRBV9|NA|NA|TRBJ2-3
CASSVSSLGLSTDTQYF
TGTGCCAGCAGCGTAAGCAGTCTAGGTCTTAGCACAGATACGCAGTATTTT
>TRBV2|TRBD2|NA|TRBJ2-1
CASMVTSGAEQFF
TGTGCCAGCATGGTGACTAGCGGGGCTGAGCAGTTCTTC
>TRBV6-6|TRBD2|NA|TRBJ2-5
CASSWSGVAETQYF
TGTGCCAGCAGTTGGAGCGGGGTCGCCGAGACCCAGTACTTC